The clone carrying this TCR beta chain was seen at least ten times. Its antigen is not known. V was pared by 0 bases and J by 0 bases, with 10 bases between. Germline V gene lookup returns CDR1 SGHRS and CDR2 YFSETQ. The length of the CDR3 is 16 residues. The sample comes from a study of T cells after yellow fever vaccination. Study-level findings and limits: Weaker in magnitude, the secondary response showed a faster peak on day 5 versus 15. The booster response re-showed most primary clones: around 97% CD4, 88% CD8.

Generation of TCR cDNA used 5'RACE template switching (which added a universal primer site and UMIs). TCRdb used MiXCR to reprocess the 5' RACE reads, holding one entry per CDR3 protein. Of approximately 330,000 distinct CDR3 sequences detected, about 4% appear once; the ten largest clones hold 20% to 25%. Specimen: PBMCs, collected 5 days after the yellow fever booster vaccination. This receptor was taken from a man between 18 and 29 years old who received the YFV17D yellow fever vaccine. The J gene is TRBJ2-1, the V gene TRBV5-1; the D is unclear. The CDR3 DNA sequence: TGCGCCAGCAGCTTGGGATCCTCTTCCTCCTACAATGAGCAGTTCTTC. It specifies CASSLGSSSSYNEQFF.